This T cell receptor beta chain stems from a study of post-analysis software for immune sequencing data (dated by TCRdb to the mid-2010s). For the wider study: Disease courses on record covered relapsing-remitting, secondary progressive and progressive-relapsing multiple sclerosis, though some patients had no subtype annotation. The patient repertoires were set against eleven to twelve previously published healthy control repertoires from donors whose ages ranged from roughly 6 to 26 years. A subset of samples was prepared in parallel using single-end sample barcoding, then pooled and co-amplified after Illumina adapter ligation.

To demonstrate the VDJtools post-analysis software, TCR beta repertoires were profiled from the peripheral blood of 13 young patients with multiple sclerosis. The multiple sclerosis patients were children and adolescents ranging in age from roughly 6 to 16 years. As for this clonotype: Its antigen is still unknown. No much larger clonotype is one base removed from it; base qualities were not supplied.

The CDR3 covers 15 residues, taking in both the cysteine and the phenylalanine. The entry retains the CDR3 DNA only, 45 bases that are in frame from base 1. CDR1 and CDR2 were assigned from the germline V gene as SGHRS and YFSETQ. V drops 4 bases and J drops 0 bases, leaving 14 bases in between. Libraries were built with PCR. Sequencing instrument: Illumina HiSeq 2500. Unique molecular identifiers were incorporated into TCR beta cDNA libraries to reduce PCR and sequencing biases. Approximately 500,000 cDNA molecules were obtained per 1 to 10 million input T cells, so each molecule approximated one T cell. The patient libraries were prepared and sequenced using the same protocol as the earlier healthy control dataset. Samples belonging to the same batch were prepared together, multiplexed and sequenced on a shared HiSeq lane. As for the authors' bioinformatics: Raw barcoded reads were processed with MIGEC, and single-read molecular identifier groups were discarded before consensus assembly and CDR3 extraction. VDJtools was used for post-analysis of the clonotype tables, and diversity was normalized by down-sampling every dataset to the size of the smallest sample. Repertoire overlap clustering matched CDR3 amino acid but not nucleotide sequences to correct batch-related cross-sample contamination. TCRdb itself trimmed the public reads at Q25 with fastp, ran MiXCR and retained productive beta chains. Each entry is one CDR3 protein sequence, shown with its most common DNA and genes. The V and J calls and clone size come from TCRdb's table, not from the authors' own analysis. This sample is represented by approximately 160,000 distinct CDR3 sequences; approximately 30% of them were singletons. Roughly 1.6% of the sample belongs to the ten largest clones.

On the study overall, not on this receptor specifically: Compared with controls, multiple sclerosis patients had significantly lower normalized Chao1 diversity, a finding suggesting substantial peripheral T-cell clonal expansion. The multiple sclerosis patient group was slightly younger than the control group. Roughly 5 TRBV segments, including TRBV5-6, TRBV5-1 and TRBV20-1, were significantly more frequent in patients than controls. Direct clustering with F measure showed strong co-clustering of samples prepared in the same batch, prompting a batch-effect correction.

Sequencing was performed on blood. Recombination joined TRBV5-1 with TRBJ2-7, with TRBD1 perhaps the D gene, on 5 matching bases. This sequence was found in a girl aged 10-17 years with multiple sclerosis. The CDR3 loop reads CASSPNAGISYEQYF. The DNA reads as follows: TGCGCCAGCAGCCCTAACGCAGGGATCTCCTACGAGCAGTACTTC.